The 18 T cell receptor beta chains given below trace back to one sample, sequenced in a study of blood T cell repertoires in COVID-19 (dated by TCRdb to about 2020). The method was the immunoSEQ multiplex PCR assay. TCRdb took this table from immuneACCESS and kept in-frame rearrangements with V and J called. Such tables lack part of the clones; where checked against another copy, unresolved V genes explain under half of the gap, and the rest is unexplained. The sample table lists 250,000 to 350,000 clones, around 90% of them with a count of one. The ten top clones hold roughly 6% of the sample. The sequenced sample was peripheral blood. The receptors come from a woman aged 50 to 60 with COVID-19, enrolled during active disease.

V gene TRBV19 combines with J gene TRBJ1-2; D remains unclear. V was shortened by 5 bases and J by 2 bases, with 9 bases between the two germline ends. Germline-derived CDR1 and CDR2 are LNHDA and SQIVND (reference sequence). This CDR3 contains 13 residues. The CDR3 loop is CASSFLSNYGYTF. CDR3 nucleotide sequence: TGTGCCAGTAGTTTTCTCTCGAACTATGGCTACACCTTC.

The chain is built from TRBV25-1 and TRBJ1-6, with TRBD1 identical over 8 bases. Germline trimming cut 0 bases from V and 10 bases from J; bases unmatched to any gene: 8. This CDR3 contains 16 residues. Germline CDR1 is MGHDK and CDR2 is SYGVNS. This chain's CDR3 is CASSEYKGDRRSPLHF. CDR3 nucleotide sequence: TGTGCCAGCAGTGAATATAAGGGGGACAGGCGATCACCCCTCCACTTT. The variable domain in full, completed from reference TRBV25-1 and TRBJ1-6, reads EADIYQTPRYLVIGTGKKITLECSQTMGHDKMYWYQQDPGMELHLIHYSYGVNSTEKGDLSSESTVSRIRTEHFPLTLESARPSHTSQYLCASSEYKGDRRSPLHFGNGTRLTVT.

The gene calls are TRBV4-1 and TRBJ1-5; maybe TRBD1 (6 bases). This CDR3 has 18 amino acids. V shed 6 bases and J shed 0 bases, with 21 bases lying between them. Germline CDR1 and CDR2: MGHRA and YSYEKL. CDR3 DNA: TGCGCCAGCAGGGAGGTCGTGGGGGGGGCCTATAGCAATCAGCCCCAGCATTTT. Translation gives CASREVVGGAYSNQPQHF.

The rearrangement uses TRBV2 and TRBJ2-1; 11 bases fit TRBD2. The germline V gene has CDR1 SNHLY and CDR2 FYNNEI. The CDR3 covers 17 residues. After removal of 0 bases from V and 4 bases from J, the junction contained 5 bases not matched to a gene. The CDR3 nucleotides read TGTGCCAGCAGTGAAGCCTATCTAGCGGGGGGATACAATGAGCAGTTCTTC. As protein: CASSEAYLAGGYNEQFF. Complete variable domain (other parts from reference TRBV2 and TRBJ2-1): EPEVTQTPSHQVTQMGQEVILRCVPISNHLYFYWYRQILGQKVEFLVSFYNNEISEKSEIFDDQFSVERPDGSNFTLKIRSTKLEDSAMYFCASSEAYLAGGYNEQFFGPGTRLTVL.

The rearrangement uses TRBV6-5 and TRBJ1-2; tentatively, D is TRBD1 (6 bases). The CDR3 loop spans 14 amino acids. Trimming stripped 0 bases from V and 7 bases from J, with 12 bases between. CDR1 and CDR2 (germline): MNHEY, SVGAGI. The CDR3 here is CASSYSGRGRGYTF. For the CDR3, the DNA is TGTGCCAGCAGTTACTCGGGCAGGGGACGTGGCTACACCTTC.

The CDR3 reads CSVEAGRGGSEQFF. The CDR3 nucleotides are TGCAGCGTTGAAGCGGGGCGGGGAGGATCCGAGCAGTTCTTC. The chain joins TRBV29-1 to TRBJ2-1; tentatively, D is TRBD2 (6 bases). Germline V gives CDR1 SQVTM, CDR2 ANQGSEA. Trimming took 1 base from V and 10 from J, leaving 17 bases between them. The CDR3 extends over 14 amino acids.

The V and J genes are TRBV5-8 and TRBJ2-3; TRBD2 aligns across 11 bases. The CDR3 contains 16 residues. V shed 0 bases, J shed 3 bases, and the junction held 3 bases outside the gene matches. Germline CDR1 is SGHTS and CDR2 is YDEGEE. The CDR3 sequence: CASSLGGTSGTDTQYF. The CDR3 DNA reads as TGTGCCAGCAGCTTGGGGGGGACTAGCGGAACAGATACGCAGTATTTT.

The J gene is TRBJ1-1, the V gene TRBV6-5; TRBD1 matches at 7 bases. The CDR3 length is 14 residues. Losses at the gene ends were 0 bases for V and 8 bases for J; bases not matched to a gene: 6. Looked up from germline, CDR1 is MNHEY and CDR2 is SVGAGI. The CDR3 region has the DNA TGTGCCAGCAGTTACTCACAGGGGAAGGTGGAAGCTTTCTTT. Protein: CASSYSQGKVEAFF.

The chain uses TRBV3-1 (or the pseudogene TRBV3-2) and TRBJ2-3, with D maybe TRBD1 (5 bases). Germline V gives CDR1 LGHDT, CDR2 YNNKEL (reference sequence). V dropped 2 bases and J dropped 1 base, with 10 bases sitting between them. This CDR3 is built from 15 residues. In nucleotides, the CDR3 is TGTGCCAGCAGCCAATCAGGCAGGGGCACAGATACGCAGTATTTT. Residues: CASSQSGRGTDTQYF.

This chain uses TRBV6-6 with TRBJ2-3; 12 bases line up with TRBD2. CDR1 MNHNY and CDR2 SVGAGI come from the germline V gene (reference sequence). The V and J ends lost 5 bases and 0 bases, in that order; junction bases with no gene match: 6. The CDR3 runs to 17 residues. The CDR3 sequence is CASSRTSGTASTDTQYF. The CDR3 nucleotides read TGTGCCAGCAGTCGGACTAGCGGGACCGCTAGCACAGATACGCAGTATTTT.

The chain joins TRBV14 to TRBJ1-1; TRBD1 aligns across 8 bases. Trimming at V came to 3 bases and at J to 5 bases, leaving 8 bases not matched to a gene. CDR1 is SGHDN and CDR2 is FVKESK in the germline V gene. The CDR3 runs 15 residues. The CDR3 DNA sequence: TGTGCCAGCAGCCACTTAGGACAGGGAGATACTGAAGCTTTCTTT. Translated, it gives CASSHLGQGDTEAFF.

The chain is built from TRBV29-1 and TRBJ2-5; 8 bases are shared with TRBD2. Germline values: CDR1 SQVTM, CDR2 ANQGSEA. With V trimmed by 7 bases and J by 5 bases, 6 bases remained unmatched. CDR3 size: 12 residues. The CDR3 loop reads CSARTSRETQYF. For the CDR3, the DNA is TGCAGCGCTAGGACTAGCAGGGAGACCCAGTACTTC.

The gene calls are TRBV19 and TRBJ1-2; 11 nucleotides align to TRBD1. The CDR3 runs to 15 residues. Per the germline V gene, CDR1 is LNHDA and CDR2 is SQIVND (reference sequence). Unmatched junction bases numbered 7, after V lost 4 bases and J lost 6 bases. This CDR3 is CASSTPGQGDDGYTF. The CDR3 DNA follows: TGTGCCAGTAGTACTCCGGGACAGGGGGATGATGGCTACACCTTC.

The chain employs TRBV19 and TRBJ2-5, with D perhaps matching TRBD2 (6 bases). In germline, CDR1 is LNHDA, CDR2 SQIVND (reference sequence). The length of the CDR3 is 12 residues. V was clipped by 10 bases and J by 4 bases, with 13 bases between them. The CDR3 DNA reads TGTGCCACCCGGGGAGCGGGAGAGACCCAGTACTTC. Translated, it gives CATRGAGETQYF.

The chain recombines TRBV7-3 with TRBJ2-3; TRBD1 matches at 10 bases. Germline assignment: CDR1 SGHTA and CDR2 FQGTGA. After removal of 5 bases from V and 4 bases from J, the junction contained 9 bases not matched to a gene. The CDR3 is made up of 16 amino acids. In DNA form, the CDR3 reads TGTGCCAGCAGCCCCCAGGGGACAGGGGTTCCAGATACGCAGTATTTT. This translates into CASSPQGTGVPDTQYF. Using reference TRBV7-3 and TRBJ2-3 for the parts outside the CDR3, the full variable domain is GAGVSQTPSNKVTEKGKYVELRCDPISGHTALYWYRQSLGQGPEFLIYFQGTGAADDSGLPNDRFFAVRPEGSVSTLKIQRTERGDSAVYLCASSPQGTGVPDTQYFGPGTRLTVL.

The V and J genes are TRBV7-9 and TRBJ1-5; D might be TRBD1 (6 bases). CDR1 and CDR2 from the germline V gene are SEHNR and FQNEAQ (reference sequence). The CDR3 loop spans 14 amino acids. The V and J ends lost 3 bases and 11 bases respectively, with 17 bases between them. CDR3 protein: CASSFGQSTGSQHF. The CDR3 nucleotides are TGTGCCAGCAGCTTCGGACAGTCGACCGGGTCCCAGCATTTT.

This clone appeared once. J is TRBJ1-4 and V is TRBV11-3; 10 bases map to TRBD1. The CDR3 consists of 16 residues. The V gene's germline CDR1 is SGHNT and CDR2 YENEEA. Losses at the gene ends were 5 bases for V and 7 bases for J; bases not matched to a gene: 10. This CDR3 reads CASSPGTGVAAEKLFF. The CDR3 DNA follows: TGTGCCAGCAGCCCTGGGACAGGGGTCGCGGCTGAAAAACTGTTTTTT.

This clone was seen a few times. The chain couples TRBV4-1 to TRBJ2-1, with 8 bases aligning to TRBD2. The CDR3 has 15 amino acids. Losses at the gene ends were 3 bases for V and 9 bases for J; bases not matched to a gene: 10. Looked up from germline, CDR1 is MGHRA and CDR2 is YSYEKL. The CDR3 DNA follows: TGCGCCAGCAGCCAGGGCTGGCGGGAGGCTGTTGAGCAGTTCTTC. This translates into CASSQGWREAVEQFF.